Detailed here is one T cell receptor beta chain. Its target is not known. The CDR3 runs 15 residues. Trimming took 4 bases from V and 4 from J; bases not matched to a gene: 3. The germline V gene has CDR1 MNHEY and CDR2 SMNVEV (reference sequence). The data are from a study of memory CD4+ T cells and cytomegalovirus serostatus. Study results and limitations: CD4+ memory repertoires contained about 40% of the roughly 150 reported CMV TCRbeta sequences. The CMV-associated TCR signature appears largely within the CD4+ memory repertoire.

Repertoires were generated with immunoSEQ multiplex PCR, while TCRdb's copy carries only in-frame clones and drops some. The sample contains about 80,000 clones, 75% to 90% of which appear only once. Single viable CD3+CD4+CD8-CD45RO+ cells were sorted as the memory CD4+ T cells. The TCR sequence derives from an adult in good health and CMV-seronegative. Sequencing input: memory CD4+ T cells from blood. The chain uses TRBV27 and TRBJ1-4, with TRBD1 identical over 10 bases. The CDR3 sequence: CASSWGTGDNEKLFF. The CDR3 bases are TGTGCCAGCAGTTGGGGGACAGGGGATAATGAAAAACTGTTTTTT.